What follows are 26 T cell receptor beta chains derived from one specimen sequenced in a study of regulatory T cells in long-lasting Graves disease. Noted time point: newly diagnosed GD, antithyroid drugs for less than 3 months. RNA isolated from PBMCs was used to make the TCR library. Arm-PCR of CDR3 regions and iRepertoire HTBI primers were used to build TCR beta libraries. TCRdb itself ran the multiplex PCR reads through MiXCR, one entry per CDR3 protein. The top ten hold 18% of the sample, which has around 400,000 distinct CDR3 sequences, 12% seen once. These data also formed part of another study, on T cells in Graves' hyperthyroidism and ophthalmopathy.

The sequencing used peripheral blood mononuclear cells (PBMCs), collected at new diagnosis, from a patient treated with antithyroid drugs. These receptors were obtained from a woman under 30 with Graves disease.

This clonotype showed up many times. The rearrangement uses TRBV20-1 and TRBJ2-1, with D possibly TRBD1 on 5 matching bases. This CDR3 has 14 amino acids. V was pared by 6 bases and J by 4 bases, with 16 bases between. Germline-derived CDR1 and CDR2 are DFQATT and SNEGSKA (reference sequence). The CDR3 sequence: CSAEGVQGYNEQFF. CDR3 in DNA: TGCAGTGCGGAAGGGGTTCAGGGTTACAATGAGCAGTTCTTC.

This clonotype was recorded many times. The chain is built from TRBV7-3 and TRBJ2-1, with 8 bases that match TRBD2. CDR1 is SGHTA and CDR2 is FQGTGA in the germline V gene. The trim removed 2 bases at V and 9 bases at J, leaving 9 bases unmatched. The CDR3 extends over 15 amino acids. The CDR3 here is CASSLSGSAGGEQFF. Written as DNA, the CDR3 is TGTGCCAGCAGCTTATCCGGTAGCGCGGGAGGTGAGCAGTTCTTC. The whole variable domain, filled in from reference TRBV7-3 and TRBJ2-1, reads GAGVSQTPSNKVTEKGKYVELRCDPISGHTALYWYRQSLGQGPEFLIYFQGTGAADDSGLPNDRFFAVRPEGSVSTLKIQRTERGDSAVYLCASSLSGSAGGEQFFGPGTRLTVL.

This clonotype was counted ten times or more. This chain joins TRBV7-2 and TRBJ1-2, with 7 bases aligning to TRBD1. CDR1 is SGHTA, CDR2 FQGNSA, per germline. This CDR3 region has 17 residues. The junction had 16 bases not matched to a gene; V was cut back by 6 bases and J by 3 bases. The CDR3 DNA reads as TGTGCCAGCAGACGAACGGGAGGGGGCAGAGGTCACTATGGCTACACCTTC. It is translated as CASRRTGGGRGHYGYTF.

This clonotype was recorded at least ten times. The chain combines TRBV4-2 with TRBJ2-3; D perhaps matches TRBD2 (6 bases). CDR1 is LGHNA and CDR2 is YNFKEQ in the germline V gene. The CDR3 totals 15 residues. V gave up 3 bases and J gave up 2 bases, with 12 bases separating them. CDR3: CASSQGGSPTDTQYF. In DNA, the CDR3 is TGTGCCAGCAGCCAGGGGGGATCCCCCACAGATACGCAGTATTTT.

This clonotype was found many times. The chain carries TRBV20-1 and TRBJ2-3; no clear D gene. The DNA end is a closer match to TRBJ2-7, so the J assignment may be wrong. Germline loops: CDR1 DFQATT, CDR2 SNEGSKA (reference sequence). The CDR3 sequence is 13 residues long. CDR3 DNA sequence: TGCAGTGCTAGCTCCGGCCGAGGCTACGAGCAGTACTTC. Its protein product is CSASSGRGYEQYF.

For this clonotype: A much larger clonotype is one base distant, so this may be a read error. The rearrangement links TRBV4-1 to TRBJ2-7; D gene uncertain. The CDR3 extends over 14 amino acids. Germline V gene lookup returns CDR1 MGHRA and CDR2 YSYEKL. Trimming cost V 4 bases and J 5 bases, with 15 bases left between them. The CDR3 DNA follows: TGCGCCAGCAGCCCGGCCTCTCGGAGTGACGAGCAGTACTTC. Translating gives CASSPASRSDEQYF.

This clonotype was counted at least ten times. V and J are TRBV2 and TRBJ1-2; D gene uncertain. CDR3 length: 14 residues. Germline CDR1 reads SNHLY; CDR2 reads FYNNEI. The germline V and J ends were trimmed by 1 base and 6 bases, with 12 bases remaining between them. The CDR3 spells CASSEDVASDGYTF. The CDR3 bases are TGTGCCAGCAGTGAAGACGTAGCCTCGGATGGCTACACCTTC.

This clonotype was seen ten or more times. The rearrangement joins TRBV12-3 or TRBV12-4 to TRBJ2-1, with a weak D call TRBD2 (6 bases). The CDR3 length is 22 residues. Trimming removed 2 bases from V and 4 bases from J, with 33 bases in between. The CDR3 protein is CASSLRTTSGGGVHQGYNEQFF. The DNA for the CDR3 is TGTGCCAGCAGTTTAAGAACCACAAGCGGTGGAGGGGTCCACCAAGGATACAATGAGCAGTTCTTC.

In this sample, this clonotype turned up many times. This sequence joins TRBV2 and TRBJ2-5; tentatively, D is TRBD1 (6 bases). With 8 bases removed from V and 1 base from J, the gap between germline ends came to 23 bases. This CDR3 is 17 amino acids long. Germline V CDR1 and CDR2: SNHLY, FYNNEI. The CDR3 sequence: CASFGVGAWTPQETQYF. As DNA, the CDR3 is TGTGCCAGCTTCGGAGTGGGGGCTTGGACCCCCCAAGAGACCCAGTACTTC.

The V call is TRBV29-1, the J call TRBJ2-1; a possible D gene is TRBD1 (5 bases). This CDR3 has 12 amino acids. V lost 7 bases and J 3 bases, leaving 10 bases between the germline ends. Per the germline V gene, CDR1 is SQVTM and CDR2 is ANQGSEA. DNA of the CDR3: TGCAGCGGCCTAGGGGACTACAATGAGCAGTTCTTC. It is translated as CSGLGDYNEQFF.

The V call is TRBV24-1, the J call TRBJ2-3; 11 positions match TRBD1. The CDR3 sequence is 20 residues long. After removal of 4 bases from V and 1 base from J, the junction contained 15 bases not matched to a gene. Germline values: CDR1 KGHDR, CDR2 SFDVKD. The DNA of the CDR3 is TGTGCCACCAGTGACCCCGGGACAGGGGGTCCTTCCTCCCGCACAGATACGCAGTATTTT. This sequence encodes CATSDPGTGGPSSRTDTQYF.

Comment on this clonotype: A much larger clonotype is one base distant, so this may be a read error. Given the absence of the conserved phenylalanine or tryptophan at the CDR3 end, a read error is likely. J is TRBJ2-1 and V is TRBV6-2 or TRBV6-3; 9 nucleotides align to TRBD2. This CDR3 comprises 15 residues. The trim removed 6 bases at V and 6 bases at J, leaving 9 bases unmatched. The V gene's germline CDR1 is MNHEY and CDR2 SVGEGT. The CDR3 DNA is TGTGCCAGCAGACAAATAGCGGGGGATATCAATGAGCAGTTCCTC. As protein: CASRQIAGDINEQFL.

This clonotype was seen ten or more times. The rearrangement joins TRBV20-1 to TRBJ2-1; D gene ambiguous. Trimming removed 3 bases at V and 4 bases at J, with 7 bases between. The CDR3 extends over 12 amino acids. Germline CDR1 reads DFQATT; CDR2 reads SNEGSKA (reference sequence). CDR3 residues: CSASGLYNEQFF. CDR3 coding DNA: TGCAGTGCTAGCGGGCTTTACAATGAGCAGTTCTTC.

The rearrangement uses TRBV5-4 and TRBJ2-1; possible D gene TRBD2, 6 bases. CDR3 length equals 17 residues. CDR1 and CDR2 from the germline V gene are SGHNT and YYREEE (reference sequence). Trimming shortened V by 3 bases and J by 4 bases, and 20 bases separated the two germline ends. CDR3 in DNA: TGTGCCAGCAGCTCAGATAACCGGGACTCAACTTACAATGAGCAGTTCTTC. This translates into CASSSDNRDSTYNEQFF.

This clonotype has only a few counts. The chain links TRBV10-3 to TRBJ1-3, with a weak D call TRBD1 (5 bases). CDR1 is ENHRY and CDR2 is SYGVKD in the germline V gene. The length of the CDR3 is 15 residues. V dropped 0 bases and J dropped 2 bases, with 8 bases sitting between them. This chain's CDR3 is CAISESAGTGNTIYF. Written as DNA, the CDR3 is TGTGCCATCAGTGAGTCCGCAGGGACTGGAAACACCATATATTTT.

In this sample, this clonotype turned up a few times. The chain joins TRBV10-3 to TRBJ1-6; 7 bases agree with TRBD1. V lost 10 bases and J lost 7; bases outside the gene matches: 13. The germline CDR1 and CDR2 sequences are ENHRY and SYGVKD. The CDR3 is 15 amino acids. The CDR3 coding sequence is TGTGCCAGCCAATCCGGGACAGTAATAAATTCACCCCTCCACTTT. It encodes CASQSGTVINSPLHF.

The gene calls are TRBV29-1 and TRBJ2-4; TRBD2 is a possible D gene (6 bases). This CDR3 has 19 residues. Deletions cut 6 bases from V and 0 bases from J, with 27 bases between. CDR1 is SQVTM and CDR2 is ANQGSEA in the germline V gene. In DNA form, the CDR3 reads TGCAGCGTCGCCCTGAAGGGTGGTCGGGGACTGTTAGCCAAAAACATTCAGTACTTC. Its protein is CSVALKGGRGLLAKNIQYF.

The sample holds a few counts of this clonotype. This chain joins TRBV18 and TRBJ1-1; 9 bases are shared with TRBD1. The CDR3 sequence is 16 residues long. CDR1 is KGHSH, CDR2 LQKENI, per germline. Trimming removed 3 bases from V and 5 bases from J; junction bases left unmatched: 10. The CDR3 spells CASSPWTGVEGTEAFF. The CDR3, as DNA: TGTGCCAGCTCACCCTGGACAGGGGTGGAGGGTACTGAAGCTTTCTTT.

Comments on this clonotype: This may arise from a read error, as a much more abundant clone is one base away. The rearrangement links TRBV12-3 or TRBV12-4 to TRBJ1-1; TRBD1 matches at 9 bases. CDR3 length: 13 residues. CDR3 amino acids: CASRTGGDTGAFF. As DNA, the CDR3 is TGTGCCAGCAGGACAGGGGGTGACACTGGAGCTTTCTTT.

Remarks on this clonotype: This may be a read error: a much more frequent sequence differs by one nucleotide. The chain has TRBV2 and TRBJ2-7, with D maybe TRBD2 (6 bases). Between the trimmed V and J ends, which lost 5 bases and 5 bases, there was a span of 13 bases. The germline V gene encodes CDR1 SNHLY and CDR2 FYNNEI. This CDR3 comprises 13 residues. The CDR3 is CASSRDSYHEQYF. CDR3 DNA sequence: TGTGCCAGCAGTCGGGACTCCTACCACGAGCAGTACTTC. Looking up the rest from reference TRBV2 and TRBJ2-7 gives the full variable domain: EPEVTQTPSHQVTQMGQEVILRCVPISNHLYFYWYRQILGQKVEFLVSFYNNEISEKSEIFDDQFSVERPDGSNFTLKIRSTKLEDSAMYFCASSRDSYHEQYFGPGTRLTVT.

This clonotype was picked up many times. This chain connects TRBV9 to TRBJ1-1; TRBD1 matches 9 bases. CDR1 and CDR2 (germline): SGDLS, YYNGEE. V lost 3 bases and J lost 5; bases outside the gene matches: 8. This CDR3 spans 15 amino acids. The chain's CDR3 is CASSAVRDRATEAFF. CDR3 bases: TGTGCCAGCAGCGCCGTACGGGACAGGGCAACTGAAGCTTTCTTT.

This clonotype was observed at least ten times. J is TRBJ2-3 and V is TRBV9, with a weak D call TRBD2 (5 bases). CDR3 size: 14 residues. V lost 4 bases and J 4 bases, leaving 13 bases between the germline ends. Germline V gene lookup returns CDR1 SGDLS and CDR2 YYNGEE. Here the CDR3 reads CASSTLVGADTQYF. The CDR3 nucleotides are TGTGCCAGCAGCACCCTCGTCGGGGCAGATACGCAGTATTTT.

This clonotype was seen repeatedly, ten times or more. V and J are TRBV20-1 and TRBJ2-5; TRBD2 agrees at 9 bases. V lost 3 bases to trimming and J lost 5 bases; unmatched junction nucleotides: 16. The CDR3 extends over 17 amino acids. From germline, CDR1 is DFQATT and CDR2 SNEGSKA (reference sequence). CDR3 sequence: CSASDLRIGLAPETQYF. DNA for the CDR3: TGCAGTGCTAGCGACTTGAGGATTGGACTAGCGCCGGAGACCCAGTACTTC.

The chain is built from TRBV7-9 and TRBJ1-4; D perhaps matches TRBD1 (6 bases). V shed 5 bases and J shed 8 bases, with 12 bases lying between them. There are 13 residues in the CDR3. Germline V gives CDR1 SEHNR, CDR2 FQNEAQ (reference sequence). The CDR3 reads CASSRGGGEKLFF. The CDR3 nucleotides are TGTGCCAGCAGCAGAGGGGGTGGGGAAAAACTGTTTTTT.

In this sample, this clonotype turned up many times. The chain joins TRBV30 to TRBJ1-4; D call uncertain. The germline V and J ends were trimmed by 7 bases and 0 bases, with 15 bases remaining between them. Germline V CDR1 and CDR2: GTSNPN, SVGIG (reference sequence). This CDR3 comprises 15 residues. The CDR3 protein is CASARQPATNEKLFF. The CDR3 DNA is TGTGCCTCCGCCCGGCAGCCAGCAACTAATGAAAAACTGTTTTTT.

The chain couples TRBV4-3 to TRBJ1-1, with a tentative D call TRBD1 (5 bases). This CDR3 region has 15 residues. CDR1 is LGHNA, CDR2 YSLEER, per germline. V dropped 0 bases and J dropped 1 base, with 9 bases sitting between them. CDR3 sequence reads: CASSQDPGGNTEAFF. In DNA, the CDR3 is TGCGCCAGCAGCCAAGATCCCGGGGGGAACACTGAAGCTTTCTTT.